Detailed here is one TCR beta chain. The data derive from a study of identical twins. MiXCR was run by TCRdb on the 5' RACE reads, yielding one entry per CDR3 protein. Altogether under 900,000 distinct CDR3 sequences are present, over 15% being singletons, with the ten largest covering roughly 14%. These sequences were also reported in another study, on T cells expressing NK-cell markers. That publication notes: A few of the donors also had these clonotypes leading their CD3+CD56-NKG2C+ fraction.

Sequenced input: PBMCs. This clonotype was sampled from a woman in her late teens or twenties in good health.

CDR3 protein: CASRAGGDETQYF. CDR3 nucleotide sequence: TGCGCCAGCAGGGCGGGAGGAGATGAGACCCAGTACTTC. The chain has TRBV5-1 and TRBJ2-5; 8 positions match TRBD2. V lost 5 bases, J lost 5 bases, and 5 bases stayed unmatched. CDR1 is SGHRS and CDR2 is YFSETQ in the germline V gene. The length of the CDR3 is 13 residues.